Presented here are 14 T cell receptor beta chains from one specimen sequenced in a study of spatial heterogeneity in lung cancer. Time point here: sample taken at primary tumor resection. Whole RNA obtained from tumor, nontumor lung or frozen PBMC underwent sequencing without sorting. TCRdb reprocessed the 5' RACE reads with MiXCR, giving one entry per CDR3 protein. The sample includes 3,000 to 4,000 distinct CDR3 sequences, approximately 7% of them seen just once. Specimen: normal lung tissue next to the tumor, collected at surgery. These receptors were collected from a male donor with early-stage non-small cell lung cancer.

This clonotype showed up just a few times. In DNA, the CDR3 is TGTGCCAGCAGTAGAACCGGGACAGGGGGCCTTAACGTCCTGACTTTC. Translation gives CASSRTGTGGLNVLTF. The chain carries TRBV12-3 or TRBV12-4 and TRBJ2-6; TRBD1 aligns across 12 bases. The CDR3 covers 16 residues. The J segment lost 10 bases and the V segment lost 5 bases, leaving 9 bases of the junction unmatched.

Within the sample, this clonotype is large. V gene TRBV4-3 combines with J gene TRBJ2-1; the match to TRBD2 covers 11 bases. With V trimmed by 4 bases and J by 5 bases, 4 bases remained unmatched. Germline V gene sequence: CDR1 LGHNA, CDR2 YSLEER. The CDR3 runs to 15 residues. CDR3 sequence reads: CASSPGTSGHNEQFF. The CDR3 DNA reads as TGCGCCAGCAGCCCGGGGACTAGCGGTCACAATGAGCAGTTCTTC.

This clonotype ranks as large. The CDR3 here is CSARTILGTSGTDTQYF. In DNA form, the CDR3 reads TGCAGTGCTAGGACCATCCTGGGGACTAGCGGGACGGATACGCAGTATTTT. The V gene is TRBV20-1, the J gene TRBJ2-3; 13 nucleotides align to TRBD2. CDR3 length: 17 residues. In germline, CDR1 is DFQATT, CDR2 SNEGSKA (reference sequence). J lost 6 bases, V lost 3 bases, and 12 bases had no gene match.

This clonotype is classed as medium-sized. V usage is TRBV2 and J usage is TRBJ1-4; D not resolved. The CDR3 loop spans 12 amino acids. Germline CDR1 reads SNHLY; CDR2 reads FYNNEI. V gave up 6 bases and J gave up 10 bases, with 12 bases separating them. Here the CDR3 reads CASRRPLGKLFF. CDR3 nucleotide sequence: TGTGCCAGCAGGAGGCCCTTAGGAAAACTGTTTTTT.

At least ten counts were recorded for this clonotype. This chain connects TRBV11-3 to TRBJ2-7, with 7 bases identical to TRBD1. The V and J ends lost 4 bases and 6 bases, in that order; junction bases with no gene match: 9. Germline CDR1 reads SGHNT; CDR2 reads YENEEA. CDR3 length equals 14 residues. CDR3 amino acids: CASSYGTALGEQYV. For the CDR3, the DNA is TGTGCCAGCAGCTACGGGACAGCTTTGGGCGAGCAGTACGTC.

By sample share, this clonotype is large. The gene calls are TRBV29-1 and TRBJ1-1, with 8 bases fitting TRBD1. The CDR3 is 14 amino acids. CDR1 is SQVTM and CDR2 is ANQGSEA in the germline V gene. The V and J ends lost 2 bases and 5 bases, in that order; junction bases with no gene match: 7. DNA of the CDR3: TGCAGCGTTGAACAGGGGGCGCGGGGTACTGAAGCTTTCTTT. Its protein is CSVEQGARGTEAFF. The full variable domain, completed using reference TRBV29-1 and TRBJ1-1, is SAVISQKPSRDICQRGTSLTIQCQVDSQVTMMFWYRQQPGQSLTLIATANQGSEATYESGFVIDKFPISRPNLTFSTLTVSNMSPEDSSIYLCSVEQGARGTEAFFGQGTRLTVV.

In its sample, this clonotype is medium-sized. V and J are TRBV7-2 and TRBJ2-1, with D possibly being TRBD2 (7 bases). Germline V gene lookup returns CDR1 SGHTA and CDR2 FQGNSA. V was cut by 6 bases and J by 4 bases, with 22 bases left in between. This CDR3 is built from 17 residues. As DNA, the CDR3 is TGTGCCAGCAGTCGGGGGCTAGCGGTATCCTTGTACAATGAGCAGTTCTTC. Its protein is CASSRGLAVSLYNEQFF.

This rearrangement joins TRBV2 to TRBJ2-2; maybe TRBD2 (5 bases). Trimming removed 0 bases from V and 5 bases from J, with 16 bases in between. The CDR3 has 17 residues. CDR1 and CDR2 (germline): SNHLY, FYNNEI. The CDR3 is CASSEALLASLTGELFF. As DNA, the CDR3 is TGTGCCAGCAGTGAAGCGCTTCTGGCTAGCCTGACCGGGGAGCTGTTTTTT.

In its sample, this clonotype was seen many times. V is TRBV20-1 and J is TRBJ2-1; D possibly corresponds to TRBD2 (6 bases). The CDR3 consists of 13 residues. The V and J ends lost 8 bases and 3 bases respectively, with 14 bases between them. The germline gives CDR1 DFQATT, CDR2 SNEGSKA (reference sequence). As DNA, the CDR3 is TGCAGTTACGGGACTTCCTACTACAATGAGCAGTTCTTC. Amino acids: CSYGTSYYNEQFF.

This clonotype was found many times. The chain has TRBV7-2 and TRBJ2-7, with D tentatively TRBD2 (5 bases). CDR1 and CDR2 from the germline V gene are SGHTA and FQGNSA. The CDR3 loop spans 13 amino acids. Trimming took 8 bases from V and 3 from J, leaving 14 bases between them. CDR3 sequence: CASQAGPNYEQYV. DNA for the CDR3: TGTGCCAGCCAGGCGGGCCCGAACTACGAGCAGTACGTC.

This clonotype was seen only a few times. The chain is built from TRBV15 and TRBJ1-2; D unclear. The length of the CDR3 is 13 residues. Per the germline V gene, CDR1 is LNHNV and CDR2 is YYDKDF (reference sequence). Trimming took off 0 bases at V and 7 bases at J, with 9 bases between the two ends. CDR3 sequence reads: CATSRDRAGGYTF. The CDR3 region has the DNA TGTGCCACCAGCAGAGATAGGGCAGGTGGCTACACCTTC.

By sample fraction, this clonotype is medium-sized. This chain links TRBV29-1 with TRBJ2-3; no definite D call. CDR3 length: 14 amino acids. Germline V gene data show CDR1 as SQVTM and CDR2 as ANQGSEA. V lost 5 bases, J lost 0 bases, and 12 bases lay in between. The CDR3 protein is CSVTKGDSTDTQYF. CDR3 DNA: TGCAGCGTTACAAAGGGTGACAGCACAGATACGCAGTATTTT.

This clonotype counts as medium-sized. V and J are TRBV5-1 and TRBJ1-1; D possibly corresponds to TRBD1 (6 bases). Germline V lookup: CDR1 SGHRS, CDR2 YFSETQ. This CDR3 region has 14 residues. Trimming left V 7 bases short and J 4 bases short, with 17 bases between. CDR3 residues: CASRQGQAFTEAFF. The CDR3 nucleotides are TGCGCCAGCCGCCAGGGACAAGCCTTCACTGAAGCTTTCTTT.

By proportion, this clonotype is medium-sized (0.01 to 0.1%). The chain has TRBV7-3 and TRBJ2-1, with TRBD2 matching over 10 bases. The J segment lost 0 bases and the V segment lost 5 bases, leaving 19 bases of the junction unmatched. Germline CDR1 and CDR2: SGHTA and FQGTGA. This CDR3 spans 21 amino acids. In DNA form, the CDR3 reads TGTGCCAGCAGCCTACACGGCGGGTCTAGCGGGGGCCTGAGCTCCTACAATGAGCAGTTCTTC. Residues: CASSLHGGSSGGLSSYNEQFF.